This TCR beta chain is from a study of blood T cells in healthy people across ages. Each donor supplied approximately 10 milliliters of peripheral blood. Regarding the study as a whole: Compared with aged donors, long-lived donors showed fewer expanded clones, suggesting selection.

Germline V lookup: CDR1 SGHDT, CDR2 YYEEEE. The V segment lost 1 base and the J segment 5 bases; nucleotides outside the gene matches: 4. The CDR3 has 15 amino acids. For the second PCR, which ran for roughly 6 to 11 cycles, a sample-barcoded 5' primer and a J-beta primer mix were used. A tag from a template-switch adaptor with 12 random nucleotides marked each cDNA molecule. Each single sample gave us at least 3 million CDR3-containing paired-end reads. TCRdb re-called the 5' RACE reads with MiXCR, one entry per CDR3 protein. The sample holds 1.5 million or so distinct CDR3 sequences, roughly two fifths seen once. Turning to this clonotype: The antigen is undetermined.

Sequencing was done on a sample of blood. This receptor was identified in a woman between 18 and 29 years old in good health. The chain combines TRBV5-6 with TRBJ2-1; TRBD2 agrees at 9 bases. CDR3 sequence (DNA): TGTGCCAGCAGCTTGTTTTTAGCGGGAGACAATGAGCAGTTCTTC. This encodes CASSLFLAGDNEQFF. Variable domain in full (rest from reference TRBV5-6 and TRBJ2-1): DAGVTQSPTHLIKTRGQQVTLRCSPKSGHDTVSWYQQALGQGPQFIFQYYEEEERQRGNFPDRFSGHQFPNYSSELNVNALLLGDSALYLCASSLFLAGDNEQFFGPGTRLTVL.